The 26 T cell receptor beta chains below were found in one sample sequenced in a study of T cells in Graves' hyperthyroidism and ophthalmopathy (dated by TCRdb to the late 2010s). The protocol used for the library was multiplex PCR. Sequencing instrument: Illumina HiSeq 2000. The TCR beta CDR3 regions were amplified from RNA transcripts. For the first round of RT-PCR on the TCR CDR3, the HTBI primer set was used together with the Qiagen OneStep RT-PCR kit. The public reads were reanalyzed by TCRdb: fastp trimming at Q25, MiXCR alignment, in-frame beta chains only. Each CDR3 protein gets just one entry, which takes the most common genes and DNA from the rows behind it. In all, the sample holds hundreds of thousands of distinct CDR3 sequences, and about a sixth of those were seen once. 2.5% to 4% of the sample rests with the top ten. Sequencing used blood. The receptor source for this set is a middle-aged woman with Graves' ophthalmopathy.

This clonotype was seen at least ten times. The chain combines TRBV11-2 with TRBJ2-2, with D possibly matching TRBD1 (5 bases). V shed 6 bases and J shed 1 base, with 9 bases lying between them. This CDR3 spans 14 amino acids. CDR1 is SGHAT, CDR2 FQNNGV, per germline. The CDR3 bases are TGTGCCAGCAGATCCCAGGGGAACACCGGGGAGCTGTTTTTT. It encodes CASRSQGNTGELFF. Drawing the rest from reference TRBV11-2 and TRBJ2-2, the complete variable domain is EAGVAQSPRYKIIEKRQSVAFWCNPISGHATLYWYQQILGQGPKLLIQFQNNGVVDDSQLPKDRFSAERLKGVDSTLKIQPAKLEDSAVYLCASRSQGNTGELFFGEGSRLTVL.

In its sample, this clonotype was seen many times. The chain joins TRBV4-1 to TRBJ2-5, with D maybe TRBD1 (6 bases). Germline V CDR1 and CDR2: MGHRA, YSYEKL. The CDR3 is 15 residues long. Trimming pared 5 bases from V and 4 bases from J, leaving 17 bases between. For the CDR3, the DNA is TGCGCCAGCAGCTTCACGGACAGTTCAGCAGAGACCCAGTACTTC. Its translation is CASSFTDSSAETQYF.

This clonotype was counted many times. The chain joins TRBV6-1 to TRBJ2-3; TRBD2 aligns across 14 bases. This CDR3 has 18 residues. V gave up 4 bases and J gave up 3 bases; unmatched junction bases: 9. The germline gives CDR1 MNHNS, CDR2 SASEGT. In DNA, the CDR3 is TGTGCCAGCAGTGTACTAGGCGGACTAGCGGGAGGAACAGATACGCAGTATTTT. It encodes CASSVLGGLAGGTDTQYF.

The rearrangement links TRBV15 to TRBJ2-5, with D tentatively TRBD2 (6 bases). This CDR3 spans 12 amino acids. The V end lost 0 bases, the J end lost 10 bases, and 9 bases lay between the germline ends. Germline V lookup: CDR1 LNHNV, CDR2 YYDKDF (reference sequence). The CDR3 sequence is CATSRERGYQYF. The CDR3 region has the DNA TGTGCCACCAGCAGAGAACGGGGGTACCAGTACTTC. The variable domain in full, completed from reference TRBV15 and TRBJ2-5, reads DAMVIQNPRYQVTQFGKPVTLSCSQTLNHNVMYWYQQKSSQAPKLLFHYYDKDFNNEADTPDNFQSRRPNTSFCFLDIRSPGLGDTAMYLCATSRERGYQYFGPGTRLLVL.

Here the CDR3 reads CAISESRGRVNEQFF. For the CDR3, the DNA is TGTGCCATCAGTGAGTCTAGGGGGCGAGTGAATGAGCAGTTCTTC. The V call is TRBV10-3, the J call TRBJ2-1; 7 bases align to TRBD1. Germline-derived CDR1 and CDR2 are ENHRY and SYGVKD. J gave up 7 bases and V 0 bases, and 6 bases lay outside the gene matches. This CDR3 is 15 amino acids long.

This clonotype came up many times. The chain has TRBV7-8 and TRBJ2-7; a possible D gene is TRBD2 (6 bases). The CDR3 runs to 13 residues. Trimming stripped 5 bases from V and 7 bases from J, with 15 bases between. Germline-derived CDR1 and CDR2 are SGHVS and FQNEAQ. The CDR3 bases are TGTGCCAGCAGCCAGACCTTGGCGGGAGAGCAGTACTTC. Translation gives CASSQTLAGEQYF.

This clonotype turned up a few times. V gene TRBV7-2 combines with J gene TRBJ2-7; 7 nucleotides agree with TRBD2. There are 13 residues in the CDR3. With V trimmed by 4 bases and J by 3 bases, 3 bases remained unmatched. The germline CDR1 and CDR2 sequences are SGHTA and FQGNSA. The CDR3 is CASSYRDYYEQYF. In DNA form, the CDR3 reads TGTGCCAGCAGCTACCGGGACTACTACGAGCAGTACTTC.

The rearrangement joins TRBV20-1 to TRBJ1-2; D gene uncertain. CDR1 DFQATT and CDR2 SNEGSKA come from the germline V gene (reference sequence). The CDR3 sequence is 14 residues long. V lost 2 bases and J 8 bases, leaving 18 bases between the germline ends. In DNA form, the CDR3 reads TGCAGTGCTAGACCCCAGGCGCTTAACGGAGGCTACACCTTC. The encoded protein is CSARPQALNGGYTF.

This clonotype was observed at least ten times. This chain links TRBV5-1 with TRBJ2-3; a possible D gene is TRBD2 (6 bases). This CDR3 has 17 amino acids. Germline-derived CDR1 and CDR2 are SGHRS and YFSETQ. V dropped 0 bases and J dropped 6 bases, with 20 bases sitting between them. The CDR3 DNA reads TGCGCCAGCAGCTTGGCCCCCGGGGGAGCAGGTGGTGATACGCAGTATTTT. It yields the protein CASSLAPGGAGGDTQYF.

The J gene is TRBJ2-5, the V gene TRBV9; TRBD2 might be the D (6 bases). The CDR3 spans 13 residues. The germline V gene has CDR1 SGDLS and CDR2 YYNGEE. V was shortened by 3 bases and J by 6 bases, with 12 bases between the two germline ends. CDR3 sequence (DNA): TGTGCCAGCAGCGCTGTGGGGGGACAGACCCAGTACTTC. Encoded protein: CASSAVGGQTQYF.

This clonotype has only a few counts. J is TRBJ2-7 and V is TRBV10-2; 7 bases are shared with TRBD2. The CDR3 is 14 residues long. From germline, CDR1 is WSHSY and CDR2 SAAADI. Trimming removed 0 bases from V and 3 bases from J; junction bases left unmatched: 2. This chain's CDR3 is CASSESGGSYEQYF. The CDR3, as DNA: TGCGCCAGCAGTGAGTCGGGGGGGAGCTACGAGCAGTACTTC.

This clonotype has only a few counts. A much bigger clone sits one base away, suggesting this may be a read error. The V and J genes are TRBV19 and TRBJ2-2, with D perhaps assigned TRBD1 or TRBD2 (5 bases each). The ends were cut back, 7 bases at V and 0 bases at J, with 15 bases in the middle. The CDR3 consists of 16 residues. CDR1 is LNHDA, CDR2 SQIVND, per germline (reference sequence). CDR3 sequence reads: CASTRDGHANTGELFF. CDR3 bases: TGTGCCAGTACTCGGGACGGCCACGCGAACACCGGGGAGCTGTTTTTT.

This clonotype was detected ten times or more. The chain carries TRBV18 and TRBJ2-1; 7 bases agree with TRBD2. CDR1 KGHSH and CDR2 LQKENI come from the germline V gene. The CDR3 is 14 residues long. V lost 3 bases, J lost 5 bases, and 4 bases stayed unmatched. The CDR3 here is CASSPRGTNNEQFF. The DNA for the CDR3 is TGTGCCAGCTCACCCAGAGGGACTAACAATGAGCAGTTCTTC. Looking up the rest from reference TRBV18 and TRBJ2-1 gives the full variable domain: NAGVMQNPRHLVRRRGQEARLRCSPMKGHSHVYWYRQLPEEGLKFMVYLQKENIIDESGMPKERFSAEFPKEGPSILRIQQVVRGDSAAYFCASSPRGTNNEQFFGPGTRLTVL.

The chain joins TRBV2 to TRBJ2-1, with 9 bases aligning to TRBD1. The CDR3 sequence is 20 residues long. The junction had 22 bases not matched to a gene; V was cut back by 2 bases and J by 8 bases. Looked up from germline, CDR1 is SNHLY and CDR2 is FYNNEI. CDR3 nucleotides: TGTGCCAGCAGTGAATTTACCGGGACAGGGAGCCCGTTTTCTCAGGATGAGCAGTTCTTC. Amino acids: CASSEFTGTGSPFSQDEQFF.

This clonotype was found a few times. The rearrangement uses TRBV27 and TRBJ2-5; D not certain. The germline V and J ends were trimmed by 4 bases and 1 base, with 10 bases remaining between them. The CDR3 extends over 14 amino acids. Germline CDR1 and CDR2: MNHEY and SMNVEV (reference sequence). CDR3 nucleotide sequence: TGTGCCAGCAGTTCTCCGACTGGCCAAGAGACCCAGTACTTC. It is translated as CASSSPTGQETQYF.

Regarding this clonotype: A much larger clone differs by one base, so this may be a read error. The chain links TRBV20-1 to TRBJ2-1; 9 bases align to TRBD2. The CDR3 is 15 residues long. From germline, CDR1 is DFQATT and CDR2 SNEGSKA (reference sequence). The DNA for the CDR3 is TGCGGTGCTAGTTGGGGCGGGGGGGGCTACAATGAGCAGTTCTTC. Protein product: CGASWGGGGYNEQFF.

This clonotype was found many times. V usage is TRBV7-9 and J usage is TRBJ2-7, with D uncertain. Looked up from germline, CDR1 is SEHNR and CDR2 is FQNEAQ (reference sequence). The germline V and J ends were trimmed by 5 bases and 6 bases, with 11 bases remaining between them. The CDR3 is 12 residues long. The CDR3 nucleotides read TGTGCCAGCAGCAATAACCGTGCCGAGCAGTACTTC. This translates into CASSNNRAEQYF.

This clonotype was counted between two and nine times. The CDR3 DNA follows: TGTGCCAGCAGTGCCAGGGGGCTCAACACTGAAGCTTTCTTT. This sequence encodes CASSARGLNTEAFF. The rearrangement links TRBV12-3 or TRBV12-4 to TRBJ1-1; 8 bases fit TRBD1. CDR3 length: 14 residues. The V and J ends lost 5 bases and 2 bases, in that order; junction bases with no gene match: 4.

J is TRBJ2-3 and V is TRBV5-1; a possible D gene is TRBD2 (5 bases). Between the trimmed V and J ends, which lost 6 bases and 0 bases, there was a span of 14 bases. Per the germline V gene, CDR1 is SGHRS and CDR2 is YFSETQ. The CDR3 has 15 amino acids. The CDR3 here is CASILSGDSTDTQYF. CDR3 coding DNA: TGCGCCAGCATACTAAGCGGTGATAGCACAGATACGCAGTATTTT.

There are many counts of this clonotype. The chain couples TRBV10-3 to TRBJ2-3; 12 bases agree with TRBD2. The trim removed 10 bases at V and 6 bases at J, leaving 8 bases unmatched. The germline V gene has CDR1 ENHRY and CDR2 SYGVKD. CDR3 length: 14 residues. DNA of the CDR3: TGTGCCACCAGACTAGCGGGAGATCTGGATACGCAGTATTTT. It codes for CATRLAGDLDTQYF.

This clonotype was observed at least ten times. This sequence joins TRBV6-2 or TRBV6-3 and TRBJ1-1; no firm D call. The CDR3 spans 13 residues. The germline V and J ends were trimmed by 0 bases and 5 bases, with 7 bases remaining between them. The germline V gene has CDR1 MNHEY and CDR2 SVGEGT. Here the CDR3 DNA reads TGTGCCAGCAGTTACTCGAGAAGGACTGAAGCTTTCTTT. It yields the protein CASSYSRRTEAFF.

The chain couples TRBV3-1 to TRBJ1-6; D gene uncertain. This CDR3 spans 14 amino acids. Germline CDR1 LGHDT, CDR2 YNNKEL (reference sequence). The germline V and J ends were trimmed by 3 bases and 8 bases, with 11 bases remaining between them. CDR3 sequence reads: CASSQGYGDSPLHF. DNA of the CDR3: TGTGCCAGCAGCCAGGGCTACGGGGATTCACCCCTCCACTTT.

Ten or more counts support this clonotype. The V call is TRBV3-1, the J call TRBJ1-5; no clear D. Trimming took 8 bases from V and 1 from J, leaving 9 bases between them. Germline V gene sequence: CDR1 LGHDT, CDR2 YNNKEL (reference sequence). This CDR3 is built from 13 residues. CDR3 in amino acids: CASGLASNQPQHF. As DNA, the CDR3 is TGTGCCAGCGGTCTCGCAAGCAATCAGCCCCAGCATTTT.

This chain links TRBV7-9 with TRBJ2-2; 7 bases map to TRBD2. Per the germline V gene, CDR1 is SEHNR and CDR2 is FQNEAQ (reference sequence). The CDR3 has 15 residues. The ends lost 2 bases at V and 7 bases at J; junction bases unmatched: 7. The CDR3 region has the DNA TGTGCCAGCAGCTTAACTGCTAGCGGCCTCGGGGAGCTGTTTTTT. Translation gives CASSLTASGLGELFF.

Many counts were recorded for this clonotype. V is TRBV20-1 and J is TRBJ2-1; 8 bases match TRBD2. From germline, CDR1 is DFQATT and CDR2 SNEGSKA (reference sequence). V lost 1 base, J lost 7 bases, and 3 bases stayed unmatched. The CDR3 contains 13 residues. The CDR3: CSARVGGGNEQFF. The CDR3, as DNA: TGCAGTGCTAGAGTCGGGGGGGGGAATGAGCAGTTCTTC.

This clonotype was recorded many times. V gene TRBV11-2 combines with J gene TRBJ2-3, with 13 bases identical to TRBD2. The CDR3 has 18 amino acids. CDR1 and CDR2 from the germline V gene are SGHAT and FQNNGV. V was pared by 1 base and J by 2 bases, with 6 bases of the junction left unmatched. CDR3 protein: CASSLVLAGGRVTDTQYF. The CDR3 DNA is TGTGCCAGCAGCTTAGTACTAGCGGGGGGGCGAGTCACAGATACGCAGTATTTT.